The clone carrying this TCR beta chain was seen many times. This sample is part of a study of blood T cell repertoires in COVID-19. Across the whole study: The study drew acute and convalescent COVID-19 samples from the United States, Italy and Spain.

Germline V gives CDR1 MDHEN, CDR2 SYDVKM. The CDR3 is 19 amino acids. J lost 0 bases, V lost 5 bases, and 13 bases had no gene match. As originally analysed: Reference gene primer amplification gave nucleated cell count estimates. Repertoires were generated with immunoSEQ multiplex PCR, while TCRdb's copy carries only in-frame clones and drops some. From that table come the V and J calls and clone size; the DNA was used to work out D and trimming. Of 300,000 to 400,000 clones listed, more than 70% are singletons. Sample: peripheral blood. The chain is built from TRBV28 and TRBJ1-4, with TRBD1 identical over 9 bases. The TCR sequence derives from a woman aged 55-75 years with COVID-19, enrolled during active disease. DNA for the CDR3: TGTGCCAGCAGTCACTGGGACAGGGTGGATAGGGCAACTAATGAAAAACTGTTTTTT. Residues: CASSHWDRVDRATNEKLFF.